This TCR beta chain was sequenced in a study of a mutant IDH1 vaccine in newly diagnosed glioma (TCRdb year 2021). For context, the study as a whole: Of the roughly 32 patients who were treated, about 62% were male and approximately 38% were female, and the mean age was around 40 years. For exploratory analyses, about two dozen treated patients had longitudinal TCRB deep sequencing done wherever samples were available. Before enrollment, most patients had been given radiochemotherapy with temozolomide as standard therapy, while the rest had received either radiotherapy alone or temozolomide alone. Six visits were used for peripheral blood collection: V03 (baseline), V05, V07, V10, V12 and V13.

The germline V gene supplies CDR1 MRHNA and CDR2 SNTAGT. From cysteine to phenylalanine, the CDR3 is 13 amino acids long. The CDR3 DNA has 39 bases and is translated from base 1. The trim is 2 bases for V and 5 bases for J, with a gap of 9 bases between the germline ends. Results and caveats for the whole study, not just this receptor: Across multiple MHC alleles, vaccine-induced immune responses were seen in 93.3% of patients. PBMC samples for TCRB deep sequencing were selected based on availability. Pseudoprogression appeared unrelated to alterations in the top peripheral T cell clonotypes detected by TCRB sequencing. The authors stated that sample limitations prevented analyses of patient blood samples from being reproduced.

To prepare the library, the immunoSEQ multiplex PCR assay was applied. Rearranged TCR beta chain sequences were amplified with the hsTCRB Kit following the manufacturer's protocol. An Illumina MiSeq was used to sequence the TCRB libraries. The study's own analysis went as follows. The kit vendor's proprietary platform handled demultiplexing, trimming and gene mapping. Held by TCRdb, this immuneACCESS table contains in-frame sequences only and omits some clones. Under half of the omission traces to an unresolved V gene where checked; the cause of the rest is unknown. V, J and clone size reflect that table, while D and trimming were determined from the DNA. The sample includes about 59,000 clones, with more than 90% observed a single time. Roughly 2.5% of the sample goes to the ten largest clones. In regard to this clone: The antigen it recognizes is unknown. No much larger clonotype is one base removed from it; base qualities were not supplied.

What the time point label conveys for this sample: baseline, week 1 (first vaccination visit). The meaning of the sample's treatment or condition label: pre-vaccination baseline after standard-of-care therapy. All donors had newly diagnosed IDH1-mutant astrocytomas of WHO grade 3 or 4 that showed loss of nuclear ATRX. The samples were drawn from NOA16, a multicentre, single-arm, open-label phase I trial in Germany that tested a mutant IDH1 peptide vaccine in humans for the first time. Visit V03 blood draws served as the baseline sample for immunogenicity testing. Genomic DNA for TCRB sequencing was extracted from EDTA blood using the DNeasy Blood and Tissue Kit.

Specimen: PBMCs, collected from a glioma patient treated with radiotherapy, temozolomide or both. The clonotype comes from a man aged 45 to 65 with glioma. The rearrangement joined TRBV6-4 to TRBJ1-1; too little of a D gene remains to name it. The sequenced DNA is TGTGCCAGCAGTGACCGGGCGGGGACTGAAGCTTTCTTT. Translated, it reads CASSDRAGTEAFF.